This passage covers 6 T cell receptor beta chains from one sample sequenced in a study of blood T cell repertoires in COVID-19. The protocol was immunoSEQ multiplex PCR, while the TCRdb copy is restricted to in-frame clones and leaves out a portion. The sample has roughly 230,000 clones; 65% to 90% are singletons. The sequencing input was peripheral blood. The receptors shown here come from a man aged 45-65 years with COVID-19, enrolled during active disease.

The chain is built from TRBV27 and TRBJ1-1; no clear D. This CDR3 has 14 residues. In germline, CDR1 is MNHEY, CDR2 SMNVEV (reference sequence). V shed 1 base and J shed 1 base, with 7 bases lying between them. CDR3 loop: CASSLLDTNTEAFF. The CDR3 nucleotides are TGTGCCAGCAGTTTATTAGACACGAACACTGAAGCTTTCTTT.

A single count supports this clone. The chain has TRBV29-1 and TRBJ2-5; 7 nucleotides match TRBD1. The CDR3 extends over 13 amino acids. Trimming removed 5 bases from V and 5 bases from J; junction bases left unmatched: 8. Germline CDR1 and CDR2: SQVTM and ANQGSEA. CDR3 loop: CSVTHDRVETQYF. In DNA, the CDR3 is TGCAGCGTTACTCACGACAGGGTGGAGACCCAGTACTTC.

V gene TRBV5-1 combines with J gene TRBJ1-2; possible D gene TRBD1, 6 bases. Per germline, CDR1 SGHRS and CDR2 YFSETQ. The CDR3 runs to 16 residues. V lost 0 bases to trimming and J lost 7 bases, with 19 bases between them. The CDR3 spells CASSLDVAQGRSGYTF. CDR3 DNA sequence: TGCGCCAGCAGCTTGGATGTGGCACAGGGAAGGTCTGGCTACACCTTC.

This clone appeared once. The chain is built from TRBV11-3 and TRBJ2-5; D ambiguous. Per the germline V gene, CDR1 is SGHNT and CDR2 is YENEEA. Trimming pared 4 bases from V and 5 bases from J, leaving 11 bases between. This CDR3 region has 13 residues. The CDR3 sequence: CASSSRGGETQYF. The CDR3 DNA follows: TGTGCCAGCAGCTCCCGCGGTGGGGAGACCCAGTACTTC.

The rearrangement uses TRBV9 and TRBJ1-3; 7 positions agree with TRBD1. The CDR3 runs to 15 residues. Looked up from germline, CDR1 is SGDLS and CDR2 is YYNGEE. After removal of 2 bases from V and 0 bases from J, the junction contained 2 bases not matched to a gene. CDR3: CASSVRDSSGNTIYF. The CDR3 DNA sequence: TGTGCCAGCAGCGTCCGGGACAGCTCTGGAAACACCATATATTTT.

CDR3 nucleotide sequence: TGCGCCAGCAGCTTGCGAGATCGGACTACCTACACTGAAGCTTTCTTT. This encodes CASSLRDRTTYTEAFF. This chain uses TRBV5-1 with TRBJ1-1; D gene uncertain. Germline V gene data show CDR1 as SGHRS and CDR2 as YFSETQ. Trimming took off 1 base at V and 3 bases at J, with 16 bases between the two ends. This CDR3 region has 16 residues. Full variable domain (missing parts from reference TRBV5-1 and TRBJ1-1): KAGVTQTPRYLIKTRGQQVTLSCSPISGHRSVSWYQQTPGQGLQFLFEYFSETQRNKGNFPGRFSGRQFSNSRSEMNVSTLELGDSALYLCASSLRDRTTYTEAFFGQGTRLTVV.